This TCR beta chain was retrieved from a study of regulatory T cells in long-lasting Graves disease. Through Arm-PCR of CDR3 regions and iRepertoire HTBI primers, TCR beta libraries were built. In TCRdb, the multiplex PCR reads were re-called with MiXCR into one record per CDR3 protein. The sample shows 600,000 to 850,000 distinct CDR3 sequences, around 30% of them seen only once. As for this clonotype: What it binds is not known.

V dropped 0 bases and J dropped 5 bases, with 13 bases sitting between them. The CDR3 runs to 15 residues. CDR1 and CDR2 from the germline V gene are SQVTM and ANQGSEA. The time point: persistent/refractory GD, antithyroid drugs over 5 years with positive TRAb. PBMCs provided the RNA from which the TCR library was made. Study outcomes and limitations: What was studied was peripheral blood only, and not thyroid tissue. Gene preferences differed: TRBV28, TRBJ1-2, TRBJ2-5 in persistent cases.

The receptor's source is a female donor with Graves disease. Sequenced here: peripheral blood mononuclear cells (PBMCs), sampled when the disease was refractory, from a patient treated with antithyroid drugs. The chain combines TRBV29-1 with TRBJ2-2; D not resolved. This CDR3 is CSVEDPRVGTGELFF. DNA of the CDR3: TGCAGCGTTGAAGATCCAAGGGTTGGGACCGGGGAGCTGTTTTTT.